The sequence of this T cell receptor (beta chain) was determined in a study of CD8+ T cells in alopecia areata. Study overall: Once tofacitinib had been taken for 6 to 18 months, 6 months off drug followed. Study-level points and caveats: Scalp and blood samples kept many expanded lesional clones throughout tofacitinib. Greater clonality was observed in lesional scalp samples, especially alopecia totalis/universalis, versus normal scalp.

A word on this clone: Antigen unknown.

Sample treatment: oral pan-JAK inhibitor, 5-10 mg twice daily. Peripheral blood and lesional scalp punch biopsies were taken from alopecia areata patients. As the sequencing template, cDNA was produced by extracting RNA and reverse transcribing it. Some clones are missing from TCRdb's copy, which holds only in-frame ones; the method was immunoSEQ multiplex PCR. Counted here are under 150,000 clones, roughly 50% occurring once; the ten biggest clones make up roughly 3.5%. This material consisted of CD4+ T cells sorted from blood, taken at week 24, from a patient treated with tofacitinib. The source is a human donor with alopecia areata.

Here the CDR3 DNA reads TGTGCCACCAGCAGAGCCCGCGTCAATGAGCAGTTCTTC. Protein: CATSRARVNEQFF. The chain joins TRBV15 to TRBJ2-1; D is ambiguous. The CDR3 spans 13 residues. CDR1 LNHNV and CDR2 YYDKDF come from the germline V gene (reference sequence). With 1 base removed from V and 6 bases from J, the gap between germline ends came to 7 bases.